Described below is a single T cell receptor (beta chain) sequence and its context. Exclusion applied to patients with autoimmune disease history or systemic immunosuppression. There are 14 residues in the CDR3. Germline lookup yields CDR1 SEHNR and CDR2 FQNEAQ (reference sequence). With 4 bases clipped from V and 3 bases from J, the junction kept 4 bases outside the gene matches. The data derive from a study of OX40 agonist ivuxolimab in advanced cancers. About the research overall: People who had prior anti-PD-1, anti-PD-L1 or anti-CTLA-4 therapy could take part, and under 50% had some. Partial responses occurred in Three dose-escalation patients, one with hepatocellular carcinoma and two with cutaneous melanoma.

This table comes from immunoSEQ multiplex PCR, and its TCRdb copy is limited to in-frame clones, with some not included. The sample has 9,000 to 10,000 clones, approximately 66% seen once. The specimen comprised CD4+ or CD8+ T cells sorted from blood, sampled in a trial of the OX40 agonist ivuxolimab. This TCR derives from an adult with an advanced solid tumor such as melanoma, head and neck, liver or kidney cancer. V is TRBV7-9 and J is TRBJ2-7; TRBD1 matches at 9 bases. CDR3 region: CASSSGDRDYEQYF. CDR3 nucleotide sequence: TGTGCCAGCAGCTCAGGGGACAGGGACTACGAGCAGTACTTC. Based on the CDR3 plus reference TRBV7-9 and TRBJ2-7, the full variable domain is DTGVSQNPRHKITKRGQNVTFRCDPISEHNRLYWYRQTLGQGPEFLTYFQNEAQLEKSRLLSDRFSAERPKGSFSTLEIQRTEQGDSAMYLCASSSGDRDYEQYFGPGTRLTVT.